These 30 T cell receptor beta chains came from one sample sequenced in a study of T cell responses to AZD1222 COVID-19 vaccine. The data were produced by immunoSEQ multiplex PCR, yet TCRdb's version contains in-frame clones alone and is incomplete. Of roughly 98,000 clones listed, roughly 86% are singletons. The source material was peripheral blood, sampled 28 days after the second AZD1222 dose. All receptors come from an adult who received the AZD1222 COVID-19 vaccine.

The rearrangement joins TRBV29-1 to TRBJ1-5, with D perhaps TRBD1 (5 bases). The CDR3 runs to 14 residues. Trimming stripped 5 bases from V and 1 base from J, with 12 bases between. Germline V gene sequence: CDR1 SQVTM, CDR2 ANQGSEA. The CDR3 region is CSVSGGVSNQPQHF. CDR3 DNA: TGCAGCGTTTCCGGGGGGGTGAGCAATCAGCCCCAGCATTTT.

The chain joins TRBV19 to TRBJ2-1; 10 nucleotides align to TRBD2. In germline, CDR1 is LNHDA, CDR2 SQIVND (reference sequence). The V and J ends lost 2 bases and 4 bases, in that order; junction bases with no gene match: 8. This CDR3 region has 17 residues. In DNA, the CDR3 is TGTGCCAGTAGTATACGGACGGGACTAGCGTTTTACAATGAGCAGTTCTTC. This sequence encodes CASSIRTGLAFYNEQFF.

V and J are TRBV10-3 and TRBJ2-1; 9 bases fit TRBD2. This CDR3 comprises 16 residues. With V trimmed by 10 bases and J by 9 bases, 19 bases remained unmatched. CDR1 ENHRY and CDR2 SYGVKD come from the germline V gene. This CDR3 is CAKKTPQAREGCEQFF. The DNA of the CDR3 is TGTGCCAAAAAAACACCCCAGGCGCGGGAGGGTTGTGAGCAGTTCTTC.

The chain is built from TRBV5-6 and TRBJ2-7; possibly TRBD2 for D (5 bases). With 4 bases removed from V and 6 bases from J, the gap between germline ends came to 26 bases. There are 17 residues in the CDR3. The V gene's germline CDR1 is SGHDT and CDR2 YYEEEE. The CDR3 region is CASSPGYLEITRSEQYF. The CDR3 DNA reads as TGTGCCAGCAGCCCCGGGTATTTGGAGATTACTAGAAGCGAGCAGTACTTC.

The genes are TRBV10-2 and TRBJ2-5; 10 nucleotides agree with TRBD2. The V segment lost 3 bases and the J segment 5 bases; nucleotides outside the gene matches: 12. The germline V gene encodes CDR1 WSHSY and CDR2 SAAADI. The CDR3 runs 17 residues. The CDR3 nucleotides read TGCGCCAGCAGTGAAAGGGGTCTAGCGGGAGTAAGGGAGACCCAGTACTTC. Translating gives CASSERGLAGVRETQYF.

The chain is built from TRBV18 and TRBJ2-2; TRBD2 is a possible D gene (5 bases). The CDR3 has 16 residues. CDR1 and CDR2 (germline): KGHSH, LQKENI. V lost 3 bases to trimming and J lost 0 bases, with 11 bases between them. The CDR3 sequence: CASSPQEAPNTGELFF. CDR3 sequence (DNA): TGTGCCAGCTCACCTCAGGAGGCGCCGAACACCGGGGAGCTGTTTTTT.

The rearrangement links TRBV2 to TRBJ2-5; D unclear. Trimming stripped 7 bases from V and 0 bases from J, with 12 bases between. The V gene's germline CDR1 is SNHLY and CDR2 FYNNEI. This CDR3 comprises 14 residues. CDR3 DNA: TGTGCCAGCAAACGACTCAACAACCAAGAGACCCAGTACTTC. This encodes CASKRLNNQETQYF.

The chain couples TRBV7-2 to TRBJ1-2, with D unclear. Germline values: CDR1 SGHTA, CDR2 FQGNSA. The CDR3 consists of 13 residues. V was trimmed by 4 bases and J by 7 bases, leaving 13 bases between them. DNA for the CDR3: TGTGCCAGCAGCTCCTACCTAAATATTGGCTACACCTTC. As protein: CASSSYLNIGYTF. The full variable domain, in which reference TRBV7-2 and TRBJ1-2 provide the parts outside the CDR3, is GAGVSQSPSNKVTEKGKDVELRCDPISGHTALYWYRQSLGQGLEFLIYFQGNSAPDKSGLPSDRFSAERTGGSVSTLTIQRTQQEDSAVYLCASSSYLNIGYTFGSGTRLTVV.

V and J are TRBV28 and TRBJ1-5, with D possibly TRBD1 on 5 matching bases. Germline assignment: CDR1 MDHEN and CDR2 SYDVKM. The V end was cut by 4 bases, the J end by 4 bases, with 11 bases between. The CDR3 length is 14 residues. CDR3 in amino acids: CASSSRQLNQPQHF. The CDR3 coding sequence is TGTGCCAGCAGTTCCAGACAGTTAAATCAGCCCCAGCATTTT.

The sample holds a few counts of this clone. The chain carries TRBV21-1 and TRBJ1-6; the DNA was not compared with TRBD1, the D call given in the table. TRBV21-1 is listed as a pseudogene. This CDR3 comprises 17 residues. The CDR3 reads CASSKATGSRLNSPLHF. CDR3 nucleotides: TGTGCCAGCAGCAAAGCTACAGGGTCGAGATTAAATTCACCCCTCCACTTT.

This chain links TRBV12-3 or TRBV12-4 with TRBJ2-1; 7 bases line up with TRBD2. This CDR3 contains 13 residues. The V and J ends lost 11 bases and 5 bases, in that order; junction bases with no gene match: 9. The CDR3 sequence is CAVRGDYNNEQFF. CDR3 DNA sequence: TGTGCCGTTCGAGGGGACTATAACAATGAGCAGTTCTTC.

The chain couples TRBV6-5 to TRBJ1-1, with D unclear. Per the germline V gene, CDR1 is MNHEY and CDR2 is SVGAGI. Trimming shortened V by 9 bases and J by 7 bases, and 9 bases separated the two germline ends. The CDR3 contains 10 residues. Here the CDR3 reads CASKDVEAFF. The CDR3 nucleotides are TGTGCCAGTAAGGATGTTGAAGCTTTCTTT.

The chain uses TRBV28 and TRBJ2-3; no firm D call. Germline values: CDR1 MDHEN, CDR2 SYDVKM. The V end lost 8 bases, the J end lost 4 bases, and 19 bases lay between the germline ends. The CDR3 contains 15 residues. The DNA for the CDR3 is TGTGCCAGCCAACAGCTGACCCCACCACCAGATACGCAGTATTTT. Protein: CASQQLTPPPDTQYF.

The rearrangement links TRBV28 to TRBJ1-2; D possibly corresponds to TRBD1 (5 bases). V was cut by 4 bases and J by 4 bases, with 13 bases left in between. This CDR3 contains 14 residues. The germline V gene encodes CDR1 MDHEN and CDR2 SYDVKM. CDR3 DNA sequence: TGTGCCAGCAGTTACTCAGACAGAGCCTATGGCTACACCTTC. Amino acid sequence: CASSYSDRAYGYTF.

The chain is built from TRBV2 and TRBJ2-7, with D uncertain. This CDR3 region has 13 residues. Germline CDR1 and CDR2: SNHLY and FYNNEI. Trimming shortened V by 8 bases and J by 1 base, and 12 bases separated the two germline ends. CDR3: CASDRQASYEQYF. As DNA, the CDR3 is TGTGCCAGCGACCGGCAAGCTTCCTACGAGCAGTACTTC.

This chain uses TRBV7-6 with TRBJ2-1, with TRBD2 matching over 11 bases. V lost 5 bases, J lost 0 bases, and 15 bases stayed unmatched. Germline CDR1 SGHVS, CDR2 FNYEAQ. CDR3 length: 20 amino acids. CDR3 sequence (DNA): TGTGCCAGCAGCCCGCTACCGGGACTAGCGGAAACTAGCTCCTACAATGAGCAGTTCTTC. Its protein product is CASSPLPGLAETSSYNEQFF.

The CDR3 protein is CASSFQFEETQYF. CDR3 coding DNA: TGTGCCAGCAGTTTTCAGTTCGAAGAGACCCAGTACTTC. V is TRBV28 and J is TRBJ2-5; D uncertain. The CDR3 consists of 13 residues. Germline V CDR1 and CDR2: MDHEN, SYDVKM. V lost 3 bases and J lost 3, with 8 bases in between.

The chain joins TRBV27 to TRBJ2-3, with 9 bases fitting TRBD1. This CDR3 is 16 amino acids long. The germline V gene encodes CDR1 MNHEY and CDR2 SMNVEV (reference sequence). Trimming took 2 bases from V and 6 from J; bases not matched to a gene: 9. CDR3 nucleotides: TGTGCCAGCAGTTTAAGTTACGGACAGGGGTGGGATACGCAGTATTTT. Residues: CASSLSYGQGWDTQYF.

The V gene is TRBV30, the J gene TRBJ2-3; 7 bases match TRBD1. This CDR3 has 13 residues. V lost 1 base, J lost 4 bases, and 2 bases stayed unmatched. Germline values: CDR1 GTSNPN, CDR2 SVGIG (reference sequence). The CDR3: CAWSGDSADTQYF. DNA of the CDR3: TGTGCCTGGAGTGGGGACAGTGCAGATACGCAGTATTTT.

This clone appeared a single time. This sequence joins TRBV12-3 or TRBV12-4 and TRBJ2-7; tentative D call: TRBD1 (6 bases). The V gene lost 7 bases and the J gene lost 2 bases, with 12 bases spanning the gap. The length of the CDR3 is 13 residues. CDR3 amino acids: CASNLGGAYEQYF. For the CDR3, the DNA is TGTGCCAGCAACCTTGGGGGCGCCTACGAGCAGTACTTC.

The V gene is TRBV28, the J gene TRBJ2-7; 7 bases are a match to TRBD1. This CDR3 has 14 amino acids. Germline lookup yields CDR1 MDHEN and CDR2 SYDVKM. The ends lost 3 bases at V and 9 bases at J; junction bases unmatched: 11. CDR3 bases: TGTGCCAGCAGTTTGGGGACAGTTGGAGGAGGGCAGTACTTC. Its protein is CASSLGTVGGGQYF.

This sequence joins TRBV2 and TRBJ2-3; 15 nucleotides agree with TRBD2. The trim removed 11 bases at V and 4 bases at J, leaving 16 bases unmatched. Germline CDR1 is SNHLY and CDR2 is FYNNEI. This CDR3 spans 18 amino acids. DNA for the CDR3: TGTGCCCGCAAGGGACTAGCGGGAGGAGCGTCCGGCGCAGATACGCAGTATTTT. Its protein is CARKGLAGGASGADTQYF.

V gene TRBV10-3 combines with J gene TRBJ2-2, with 9 bases that match TRBD2. Trimming at V came to 3 bases and at J to 3 bases, leaving 8 bases not matched to a gene. The CDR3 spans 17 residues. Germline V lookup: CDR1 ENHRY, CDR2 SYGVKD. The CDR3 sequence: CAISEGGRAVDTGELFF. CDR3 coding DNA: TGTGCCATCAGTGAAGGCGGGAGGGCCGTCGACACCGGGGAGCTGTTTTTT.

The rearrangement joins TRBV18 to TRBJ2-3, with 7 bases identical to TRBD1. Germline CDR1 KGHSH, CDR2 LQKENI. CDR3 length: 13 residues. V lost 4 bases, J lost 6 bases, and 4 bases stayed unmatched. This CDR3 reads CASSLDRADTQYF. The CDR3 DNA follows: TGTGCCAGCTCACTTGACAGGGCCGATACGCAGTATTTT.

V is TRBV28 and J is TRBJ2-5; TRBD2 aligns across 13 bases. V lost 2 bases and J lost 5; bases outside the gene matches: 14. The germline V gene encodes CDR1 MDHEN and CDR2 SYDVKM. The CDR3 runs 19 residues. In DNA, the CDR3 is TGTGCCAGCAGTTTAGGACGAGGACTAGCGGGAGCCGAAGGGGAGACCCAGTACTTC. As protein: CASSLGRGLAGAEGETQYF.

This chain links TRBV11-2 with TRBJ2-7; D not resolved. From germline, CDR1 is SGHAT and CDR2 FQNNGV. This CDR3 comprises 14 residues. The V end lost 3 bases, the J end lost 2 bases, and 11 bases lay between the germline ends. The CDR3 nucleotides read TGTGCCAGCAGCTTTAGGCTTGAAGCCTACGAGCAGTACTTC. Its translation is CASSFRLEAYEQYF.

V and J are TRBV29-1 and TRBJ2-1, with no clear D. From germline, CDR1 is SQVTM and CDR2 ANQGSEA. With 7 bases removed from V and 5 bases from J, the gap between germline ends came to 12 bases. The CDR3 is 12 amino acids. CDR3 bases: TGCAGCGCAGCCCCGTCTAACAATGAGCAGTTCTTC. Translated: CSAAPSNNEQFF.

The V and J genes are TRBV14 and TRBJ2-7, with D perhaps TRBD1 (5 bases). Germline V gene sequence: CDR1 SGHDN, CDR2 FVKESK. Trimming stripped 0 bases from V and 2 bases from J, with 8 bases between. CDR3 length equals 14 residues. The CDR3 loop reads CASSQDQGTYEQYF. CDR3 nucleotide sequence: TGTGCCAGCAGCCAAGATCAGGGTACCTACGAGCAGTACTTC.

The rearrangement joins TRBV5-1 to TRBJ2-3; TRBD2 aligns across 9 bases. CDR1 is SGHRS, CDR2 YFSETQ, per germline. J was trimmed by 0 bases and V by 2 bases; bases with no gene match: 13. CDR3 length equals 19 residues. DNA of the CDR3: TGCGCCAGCAGCTTACTCCCCCTACTAGCGGGTTCTAGCACAGATACGCAGTATTTT. Amino acid sequence: CASSLLPLLAGSSTDTQYF.

The CDR3 coding sequence is TGTGCCAGCAGTTTGGTACGGTCACCCCTCCACTTT. Protein sequence: CASSLVRSPLHF. This chain joins TRBV28 and TRBJ1-6; no clear D gene. The CDR3 totals 12 residues. Per germline, CDR1 MDHEN and CDR2 SYDVKM. Trimming pared 3 bases from V and 10 bases from J, leaving 7 bases between.